This T cell receptor (beta chain) originates from a study of T cells in Graves' hyperthyroidism and ophthalmopathy. Overall study context: Peripheral blood was acquired at first diagnosis, ahead of any therapy whatsoever.

This clonotype was recorded once. Its antigen is as yet unknown. V lost 5 bases to trimming and J lost 3 bases, with 11 bases between them. The CDR3 is made up of 14 amino acids. The germline gives CDR1 SEHNR, CDR2 FQNEAQ (reference sequence). Those patients with uncontrolled infection, other autoimmune disease, pregnancy or lactation were excluded. Using RNA transcripts as the source, TCR beta CDR3 regions were amplified. RT-PCR in the first round (using the HTBI primer set) targeted the TCR CDR3. One entry per CDR3 protein results from TCRdb running MiXCR on the multiplex PCR reads. The sample holds hundreds of thousands of distinct CDR3 sequences; 38% are singletons and the top ten take roughly 8.3%. General study points: Ophthalmopathy prediction by the model preceded onset by a median approximately six months. The authors' 13 V-J model separated ophthalmopathy from stable hyperthyroidism.

The chain has TRBV7-9 and TRBJ1-3; D is unclear. The sequence was collected from a man between 18 and 29 years old with Graves' hyperthyroidism. The sample taken for sequencing was blood. CDR3 sequence reads: CASSPSGYGNTIYF. The DNA of the CDR3 is TGTGCCAGCAGCCCCTCGGGATATGGAAACACCATATATTTT.